This entry is about one T cell receptor (beta chain). The PCR contained 60 Vbeta and 13 Jbeta primers. The table came from immunoSEQ multiplex PCR; TCRdb's copy has only in-frame clones and leaves some out. The top ten hold 6.5% to 8.5% of the sample, which has some 150,000 clones, around 77% seen once. This sample was included in a study of cytomegalovirus exposure and HLA in healthy donors. The length of the CDR3 is 14 residues. The TCR originated in a woman aged 40 to 49 in good health and CMV-seropositive. The chain combines TRBV21-1 with TRBJ1-1; the table's D call TRBD1 went unverified against the DNA. TRBV21-1 is deemed a pseudogene. Sequenced: PBMCs. The CDR3 reads CASSKGRENTEAFF. For the CDR3, the DNA is TGTGCCAGCAGCAAAGGCAGGGAGAACACTGAAGCTTTCTTT.